Listed below are T cell receptor beta chains from one sample, sequenced in a study of control samples from healthy donors and cancer patients. Produced via immunoSEQ multiplex PCR; TCRdb's table is partial and in-frame only. The top ten clones hold roughly 8.6% of a sample with 100,000 to 150,000 clones, approximately 90% of them seen once. Sequencing used blood. The receptors stem from a young man in good health. The CDR3 runs from the conserved cysteine through the conserved F or W. Each record gives: clone size, J gene, V gene, D gene, CDR3 DNA, CDR3 protein. D genes are given only for firm matches. Expanded clones are given a class, and other clones once, few, many or no size at all.

-	TRBJ1-1	TRBV7-2	TRBD1	TGTGCCAGCAGGAATTTACAGGGGTCGGGCACTGAAGCTTTCTTT	CASRNLQGSGTEAFF
-	TRBJ1-1	TRBV10-1	-	TGCGCCAGCAGTGCTCCGGGACCGAACACTGAAGCTTTCTTT	CASSAPGPNTEAFF
-	TRBJ2-7	TRBV29-1	-	TGCAGCGTTGCCCACCTCACCTACGAGCAGTACTTC	CSVAHLTYEQYF
-	TRBJ2-1	TRBV6-6	-	TGTGCCAGCAGCTCACGGGGGCAATCCTACAATGAGCAGTTCTTC	CASSSRGQSYNEQFF
-	TRBJ1-3	TRBV30	-	TGTGCCTGGAGCCCCGGGTGGTCCTCTGGAAACACCATATATTTT	CAWSPGWSSGNTIYF
-	TRBJ2-7	TRBV6-5	-	TGTGCCAGCAGTTACTATCGGGGATCGGCCTACGAGCAGTACTTC	CASSYYRGSAYEQYF
-	TRBJ1-6	TRBV6-5	-	TGTGCCAGCAGTTACAGGGGATCAAATTCACCCCTCCACTTT	CASSYRGSNSPLHF
many	TRBJ2-7	TRBV10-3	TRBD2	TGTGCCATCAGTGGGGCCACAACTAGCGGGGGGACCTACGAGCAGTACTTC	CAISGATTSGGTYEQYF
-	TRBJ1-1	TRBV5-1	TRBD1	TGCGCCAGCAGAAAGGGGGCGGTGAACACTGAAGCTTTCTTT	CASRKGAVNTEAFF
once	TRBJ1-4	TRBV2	TRBD1	TGTGCCAGCACGAGGGGACAGTATGAAAAACTGTTTTTT	CASTRGQYEKLFF
-	TRBJ2-7	TRBV5-1	TRBD2	TGCGCCAGCAGCTTGCTGGCGGGGGGCGCCTCCTACGAGCAGTACTTC	CASSLLAGGASYEQYF
-	TRBJ2-5	TRBV4-1	-	TGCGCCAGCAGCCAATTCGGCCCTCAGGGGGAGACCCAGTACTTC	CASSQFGPQGETQYF
-	TRBJ1-2	TRBV6-1	TRBD1	TGTGCCAGCAGTGAAGATTCAGGGGGCTACTATGGCTACACCTTC	CASSEDSGGYYGYTF
once	TRBJ2-3	TRBV11-2	-	TGTGCCAGCAGCTTAGCGTTACCCCTCCTTGTCCCAGATACGCAGTATTTT	CASSLALPLLVPDTQYF
-	TRBJ1-2	TRBV6-5	-	TGTGCCAGCAGCCCCGGGACGTTCTATGGCTACACCTTC	CASSPGTFYGYTF
-	TRBJ2-7	TRBV27	TRBD1	TGTGCCAGCAGTTTATCGGGACAGTACGAGCAGTACTTC	CASSLSGQYEQYF
-	TRBJ1-2	TRBV20-1	TRBD1	TGCAGTGCAGGGGGCGGTGATGGCTACACCTTC	CSAGGGDGYTF
once	TRBJ2-4	TRBV6-5	-	TGTGCCAGCACCCTCGGGAGCGCGGAGGGAAACATTCAGTACTTC	CASTLGSAEGNIQYF
-	TRBJ2-2	TRBV2	TRBD1	TGTGCCGGTAATTCCGGGACAGGGGGGACCGGGGAGCTGTTTTTT	CAGNSGTGGTGELFF
-	TRBJ2-1	TRBV7-2	TRBD2	TGTGCCAGCAGCTCAGCTAGCGGCCGGGGATACAATGAGCAGTTCTTC	CASSSASGRGYNEQFF
-	TRBJ1-1	TRBV15	-	TGTGCCACCAGCAACAGGGAGGAAACTGAAGCTTTCTTT	CATSNREETEAFF
-	TRBJ1-2	TRBV19	TRBD1	TGTGCCAGTAGTATAGACTCGGGACAGGCCTACTCCGCCTTC	CASSIDSGQAYSAF
-	TRBJ2-2	TRBV19	-	TGTGCCAGTAGTATAGGAGGGGGACCGGCGGGCACCGGGGAGCTGTTTTTT	CASSIGGGPAGTGELFF
-	TRBJ2-3	TRBV5-4	-	TGTGCCAGCAGCTTGGGAGGGTCTGGCACAGATACGCAGTATTTT	CASSLGGSGTDTQYF
-	TRBJ2-7	TRBV7-8	-	TGTGCCAGCAGCCAATTTTGGACAGTCTACGAGCAGTACTTC	CASSQFWTVYEQYF
-	TRBJ2-7	TRBV6-2/TRBV6-3	-	TGTGCCAGCAGCGGAGTAGGGGGAAGCGAGCAGTACTTC	CASSGVGGSEQYF
once	TRBJ1-1	TRBV7-8	-	TGTGCCAGCAGCTTAATTGTGAACACTGAAGCTTTCTTT	CASSLIVNTEAFF
-	TRBJ2-1	TRBV10-1	TRBD1	TGCGCCAGCAGTAGGACAGGGAGCTCCTACAATGAGCAGTTCTTC	CASSRTGSSYNEQFF
once	TRBJ1-2	TRBV19	TRBD1	TGTGCCAGTAGGCAACCGGGACAGTGGCTCCCGTACTATGGCTACACCTTC	CASRQPGQWLPYYGYTF
-	TRBJ1-5	TRBV6-1	-	TGTGCCAGCAGTGAATGGGGCCTTAGCAATCAGCCCCAGCATTTT	CASSEWGLSNQPQHF
-	TRBJ1-4	TRBV5-1	-	TGCGCCAGCAGCTTGGCCCGGGGGCAGACTAATGAAAAACTGTTTTTT	CASSLARGQTNEKLFF
-	TRBJ2-7	TRBV18	TRBD1	TGTGCCAGCTCACGAGACAGGGGGCCCTACGAGCAGTACTTC	CASSRDRGPYEQYF
once	TRBJ2-5	TRBV30	TRBD2	TGTGCCTGGAGTCGCAATCGGGGGGGCAACCAAGAGACCCAGTACTTC	CAWSRNRGGNQETQYF
once	TRBJ2-1	TRBV11-2	TRBD2	TGTGCCAGCAGCTTAGGGCGGGGGGCCTACAATGAGCAGTTCTTC	CASSLGRGAYNEQFF
once	TRBJ2-5	TRBV14	-	TGTGCCAGCAGCCTTCTCCGGGACCACCTTCAGCCCCAAGAGACCCAGTACTTC	CASSLLRDHLQPQETQYF
-	TRBJ1-1	TRBV18	-	TGTGCCAGCTCGTCTTTAGGTAATCAGAACACTGAAGCTTTCTTT	CASSSLGNQNTEAFF
-	TRBJ1-5	TRBV20-1	-	TGCAGTGCTAGTAGGGCAGGGCTAGATCAGCCCCAGCATTTT	CSASRAGLDQPQHF
few	TRBJ1-2	TRBV9	TRBD1	TGTGCCAGCAGCGTAGGTCAGGGGACAGCCAAGGGTGGCTACACCTTC	CASSVGQGTAKGGYTF
-	TRBJ2-7	TRBV28	TRBD1	TGTGCCAGCAGGGACAGGGATACCTACGAGCAGTACTTC	CASRDRDTYEQYF
-	TRBJ1-2	TRBV29-1	-	TGCAGCGTTCAGGCGCCCTATGGCTACACCTTC	CSVQAPYGYTF
-	TRBJ1-2	TRBV6-5	-	TGTGCCAGCAGTTATTGGGGGGGCGGTTATGGCTACACCTTC	CASSYWGGGYGYTF
-	TRBJ1-1	TRBV3-1/TRBV3-2	TRBD1	TGTGCCAGCAGCCAATGGGCAGGGGGGGTGAACACTGAAGCTTTCTTT	CASSQWAGGVNTEAFF
-	TRBJ2-1	TRBV9	TRBD2	TGTGCCAGCAGCCCCCGAGGGACTAGCCCCCCGGATGAGCAGTTCTTC	CASSPRGTSPPDEQFF